This T cell receptor beta chain originates from a study of graft-versus-host responses after intestinal transplantation. The trim removed 4 bases at V and 5 bases at J, leaving 7 bases unmatched. Germline V gene sequence: CDR1 MNHEY, CDR2 SVGAGI. This CDR3 comprises 15 residues. Comments on this clone: Its target is not known.

Sequencing was performed with immunoSEQ multiplex PCR; in TCRdb, only in-frame clones are kept and a portion is missing. The sample contains about 23,000 clones, roughly nine tenths of which appear only once. Study-level findings and limits: Investigators detected GvH clones in recipient marrow, with some emerging earlier in ileum or blood.

This TCR was sampled from a human patient who received an intestinal transplant, so some T cells may come from the graft donor. The chain combines TRBV6-5 with TRBJ1-5; 8 bases align to TRBD1. The sample was PBMCs, taken around 40 days after intestinal transplant. CDR3 sequence (DNA): TGTGCCAGCAGTTTAACAGGGGGACGGTATCAGCCCCAGCATTTT. Amino acid sequence: CASSLTGGRYQPQHF.